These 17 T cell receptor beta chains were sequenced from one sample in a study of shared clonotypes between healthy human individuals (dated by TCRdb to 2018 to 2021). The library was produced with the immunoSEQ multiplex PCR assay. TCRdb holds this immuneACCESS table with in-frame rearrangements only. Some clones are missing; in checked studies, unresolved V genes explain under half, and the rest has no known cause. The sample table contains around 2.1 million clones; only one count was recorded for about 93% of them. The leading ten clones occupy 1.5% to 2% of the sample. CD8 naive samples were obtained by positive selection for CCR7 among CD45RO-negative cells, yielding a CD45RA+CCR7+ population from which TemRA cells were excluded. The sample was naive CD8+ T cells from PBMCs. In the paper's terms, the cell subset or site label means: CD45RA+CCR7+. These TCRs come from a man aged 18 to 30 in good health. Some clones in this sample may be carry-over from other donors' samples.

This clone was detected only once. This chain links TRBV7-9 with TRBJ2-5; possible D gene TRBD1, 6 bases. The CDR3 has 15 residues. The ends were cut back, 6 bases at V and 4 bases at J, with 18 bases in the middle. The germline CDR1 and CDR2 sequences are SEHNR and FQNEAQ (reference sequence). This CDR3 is CASRSSPGVVETQYF. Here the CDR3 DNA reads TGTGCCAGCAGGTCCTCCCCAGGGGTGGTAGAGACCCAGTACTTC.

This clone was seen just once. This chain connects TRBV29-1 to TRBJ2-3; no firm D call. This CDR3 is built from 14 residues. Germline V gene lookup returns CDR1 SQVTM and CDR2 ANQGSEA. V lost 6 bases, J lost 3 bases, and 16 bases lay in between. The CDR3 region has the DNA TGCAGCGTCTCGGGTGGGGATGAGACAGATACGCAGTATTTT. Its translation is CSVSGGDETDTQYF.

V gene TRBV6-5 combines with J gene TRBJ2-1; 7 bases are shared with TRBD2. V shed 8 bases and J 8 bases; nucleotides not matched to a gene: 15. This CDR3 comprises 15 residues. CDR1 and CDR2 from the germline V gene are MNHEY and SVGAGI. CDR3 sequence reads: CASGVSTGGIDEQFF. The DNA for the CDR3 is TGTGCCAGCGGGGTGTCTACGGGAGGTATCGATGAGCAGTTCTTC.

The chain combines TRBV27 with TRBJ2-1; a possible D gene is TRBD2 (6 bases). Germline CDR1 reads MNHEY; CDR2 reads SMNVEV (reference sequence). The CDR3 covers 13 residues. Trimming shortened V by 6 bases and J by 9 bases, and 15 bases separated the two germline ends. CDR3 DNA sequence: TGTGCCAGCAGCCCCGTGGGGGGAGGTGAGCAGTTCTTC. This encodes CASSPVGGGEQFF.

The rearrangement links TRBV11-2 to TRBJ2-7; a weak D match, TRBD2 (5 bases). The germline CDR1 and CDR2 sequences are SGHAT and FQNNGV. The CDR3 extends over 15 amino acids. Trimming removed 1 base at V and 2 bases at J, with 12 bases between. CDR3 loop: CASSLVRTPAYEQYF. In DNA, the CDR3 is TGTGCCAGCAGCTTAGTTAGGACTCCAGCCTACGAGCAGTACTTC. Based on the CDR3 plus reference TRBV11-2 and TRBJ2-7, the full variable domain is EAGVAQSPRYKIIEKRQSVAFWCNPISGHATLYWYQQILGQGPKLLIQFQNNGVVDDSQLPKDRFSAERLKGVDSTLKIQPAKLEDSAVYLCASSLVRTPAYEQYFGPGTRLTVT.

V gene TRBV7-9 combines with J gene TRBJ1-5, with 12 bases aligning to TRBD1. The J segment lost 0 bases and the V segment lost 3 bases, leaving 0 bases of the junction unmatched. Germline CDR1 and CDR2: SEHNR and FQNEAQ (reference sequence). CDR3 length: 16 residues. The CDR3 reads CASSLGQGASNQPQHF. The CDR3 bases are TGTGCCAGCAGCTTGGGACAGGGGGCTAGCAATCAGCCCCAGCATTTT.

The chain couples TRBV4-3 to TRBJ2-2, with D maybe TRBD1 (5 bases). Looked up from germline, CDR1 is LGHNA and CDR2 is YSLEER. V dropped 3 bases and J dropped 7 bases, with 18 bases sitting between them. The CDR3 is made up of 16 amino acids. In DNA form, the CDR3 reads TGCGCCAGCAGCCAGACCCTTACAGGTTCCGGCGGGGAGCTGTTTTTT. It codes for CASSQTLTGSGGELFF.

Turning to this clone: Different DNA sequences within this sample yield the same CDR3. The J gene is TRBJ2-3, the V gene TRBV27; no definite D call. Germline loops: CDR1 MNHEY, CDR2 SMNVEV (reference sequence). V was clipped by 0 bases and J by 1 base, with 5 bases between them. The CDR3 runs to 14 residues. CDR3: CASSLSPRTDTQYF. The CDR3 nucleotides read TGTGCCAGCAGTTTATCCCCTCGCACAGATACGCAGTATTTT.

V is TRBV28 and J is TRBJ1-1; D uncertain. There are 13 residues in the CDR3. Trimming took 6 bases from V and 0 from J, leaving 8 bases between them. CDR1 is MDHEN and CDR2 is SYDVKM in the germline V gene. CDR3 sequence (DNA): TGTGCCAGCAGGGGGAGGTTGAACACTGAAGCTTTCTTT. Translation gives CASRGRLNTEAFF.

DNA for the CDR3: TGTGCCAGCAGCTGGCAGTTCTCCTACGAGCAGTACTTC. Encoded protein: CASSWQFSYEQYF. The chain links TRBV5-4 to TRBJ2-7, with no clear D. Between the trimmed V and J ends, which lost 3 bases and 0 bases, there was a span of 7 bases. The germline gives CDR1 SGHNT, CDR2 YYREEE (reference sequence). The CDR3 contains 13 residues.

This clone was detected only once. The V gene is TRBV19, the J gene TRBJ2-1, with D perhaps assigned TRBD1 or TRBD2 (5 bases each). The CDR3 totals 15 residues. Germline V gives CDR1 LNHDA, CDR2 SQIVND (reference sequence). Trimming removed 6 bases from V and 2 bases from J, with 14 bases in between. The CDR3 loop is CASSPLGTTYNEQFF. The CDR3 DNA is TGTGCCAGTAGCCCGCTCGGGACGACCTACAATGAGCAGTTCTTC.

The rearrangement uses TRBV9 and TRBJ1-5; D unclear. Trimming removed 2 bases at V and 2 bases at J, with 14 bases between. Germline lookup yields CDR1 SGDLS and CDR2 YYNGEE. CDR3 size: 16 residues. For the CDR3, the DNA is TGTGCCAGCAGCGTCATGTACCCAGGTCGCAATCAGCCCCAGCATTTT. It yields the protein CASSVMYPGRNQPQHF.

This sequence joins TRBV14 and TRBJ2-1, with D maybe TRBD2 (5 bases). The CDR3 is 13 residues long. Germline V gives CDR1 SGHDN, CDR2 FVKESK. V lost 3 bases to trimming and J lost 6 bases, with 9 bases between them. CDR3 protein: CASSHRGFNEQFF. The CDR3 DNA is TGTGCCAGCAGCCACCGGGGATTCAATGAGCAGTTCTTC.

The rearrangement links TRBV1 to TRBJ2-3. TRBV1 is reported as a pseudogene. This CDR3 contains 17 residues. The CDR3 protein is CTSSQDQGEEATDTQYF. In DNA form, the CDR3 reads TGCACCAGCAGCCAAGATCAGGGAGAGGAAGCCACAGATACGCAGTATTTT.

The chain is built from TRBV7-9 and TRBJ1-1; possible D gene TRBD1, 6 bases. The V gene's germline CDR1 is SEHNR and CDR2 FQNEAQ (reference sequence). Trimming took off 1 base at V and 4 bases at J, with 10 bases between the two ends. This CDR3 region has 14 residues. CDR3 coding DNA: TGTGCCAGCAGCTTAGTGCAGGGGAGCACTGAAGCTTTCTTT. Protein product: CASSLVQGSTEAFF.

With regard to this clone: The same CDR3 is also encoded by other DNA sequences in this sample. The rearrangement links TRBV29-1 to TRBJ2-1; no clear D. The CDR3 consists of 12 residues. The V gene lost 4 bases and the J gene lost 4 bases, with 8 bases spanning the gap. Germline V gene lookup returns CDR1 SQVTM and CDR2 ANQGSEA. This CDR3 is CSVVGPYNEQFF. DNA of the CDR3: TGCAGCGTTGTTGGCCCGTACAATGAGCAGTTCTTC.

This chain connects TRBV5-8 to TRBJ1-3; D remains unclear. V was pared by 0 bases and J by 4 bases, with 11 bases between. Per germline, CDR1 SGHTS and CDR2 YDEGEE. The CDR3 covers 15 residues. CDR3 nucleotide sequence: TGTGCCAGCAGCTTGGTATGGGGATCCGGAAACACCATATATTTT. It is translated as CASSLVWGSGNTIYF.